These 13 T cell receptor beta chains were all obtained from the same sample, sequenced in a study of blood T cell repertoires in COVID-19. Libraries were prepared by immunoSEQ multiplex PCR; TCRdb keeps only in-frame clonotypes and omits some of them. The table records a few hundred thousand clones, roughly 90% of them present only once. Sequenced input: peripheral blood. Receptor source: a man aged 35 to 55 with acute or convalescent COVID-19.

V and J are TRBV19 and TRBJ2-6; 7 bases map to TRBD1. The length of the CDR3 is 16 residues. From germline, CDR1 is LNHDA and CDR2 SQIVND (reference sequence). J was trimmed by 0 bases and V by 7 bases; bases with no gene match: 6. CDR3 coding DNA: TGTGCCAGTAATGACAGGGCAAGCTCTGGGGCCAACGTCCTGACTTTC. It specifies CASNDRASSGANVLTF.

The chain couples TRBV3-1 (or the pseudogene TRBV3-2) to TRBJ1-2; D possibly corresponds to TRBD1 (5 bases). In germline, CDR1 is LGHDT, CDR2 YNNKEL (reference sequence). The CDR3 has 13 amino acids. The germline V and J ends were trimmed by 0 bases and 5 bases, with 7 bases remaining between them. The CDR3 loop reads CASSQEGLYGYTF. The CDR3 bases are TGTGCCAGCAGCCAAGAGGGACTTTATGGCTACACCTTC.

The chain employs TRBV6-5 and TRBJ2-3; 7 bases map to TRBD2. The trim removed 8 bases at V and 1 base at J, leaving 0 bases unmatched. Germline V gene lookup returns CDR1 MNHEY and CDR2 SVGAGI. CDR3 length equals 12 residues. This CDR3 is CASGGGTDTQYF. In nucleotides, the CDR3 is TGTGCCAGCGGGGGGGGCACAGATACGCAGTATTTT.

The CDR3, as DNA: TGTGCCAGCAGCTTAGCGCGGGGCCTTTATAATTCACCCCTCCACTTT. This encodes CASSLARGLYNSPLHF. The chain carries TRBV7-6 and TRBJ1-6, with a weak D call TRBD1 (5 bases). Between the trimmed V and J ends, which lost 0 bases and 4 bases, there was a span of 10 bases. Germline V gives CDR1 SGHVS, CDR2 FNYEAQ. The CDR3 extends over 16 amino acids.

This CDR3 is CASLPSANTGELFF. As DNA, the CDR3 is TGTGCCAGCCTCCCCAGCGCGAACACCGGGGAGCTGTTTTTT. The gene calls are TRBV25-1 and TRBJ2-2; no clear D gene. The length of the CDR3 is 14 residues. V lost 8 bases and J 0 bases, leaving 10 bases between the germline ends. Germline CDR1 reads MGHDK; CDR2 reads SYGVNS.

This chain uses TRBV28 with TRBJ2-1, with D maybe TRBD1 (6 bases). With 3 bases removed from V and 6 bases from J, the gap between germline ends came to 9 bases. CDR1 and CDR2 from the germline V gene are MDHEN and SYDVKM. This CDR3 region has 13 residues. CDR3 coding DNA: TGTGCCAGCAGTTTTCGGACAGCCAATGAGCAGTTCTTC. Translation gives CASSFRTANEQFF.

J is TRBJ1-1 and V is TRBV4-3, with 7 bases matching TRBD1. J lost 4 bases, V lost 0 bases, and 5 bases had no gene match. Germline V gene sequence: CDR1 LGHNA, CDR2 YSLEER. This CDR3 spans 15 amino acids. This CDR3 reads CASSQEGGWGTEAFF. Here the CDR3 DNA reads TGCGCCAGCAGCCAAGAAGGGGGCTGGGGCACTGAAGCTTTCTTT.

This sequence joins TRBV7-9 and TRBJ1-4; possible D gene TRBD1, 6 bases. The CDR3 runs 17 residues. From germline, CDR1 is SEHNR and CDR2 FQNEAQ (reference sequence). Trimming cost V 3 bases and J 8 bases, with 22 bases left between them. CDR3 sequence reads: CASSFAGGASLTEKLFF. The CDR3 DNA reads as TGTGCCAGCAGCTTTGCGGGGGGCGCCTCTCTGACGGAAAAACTGTTTTTT.

This chain uses TRBV7-9 with TRBJ2-5; 12 nucleotides agree with TRBD2. J was trimmed by 5 bases and V by 2 bases; bases with no gene match: 0. This CDR3 contains 14 residues. Germline V gene sequence: CDR1 SEHNR, CDR2 FQNEAQ (reference sequence). In DNA form, the CDR3 reads TGTGCCAGCAGCTTACTAGCGGGGGGGGAGACCCAGTACTTC. This codes for CASSLLAGGETQYF.

The rearrangement uses TRBV30 and TRBJ1-3; 9 positions agree with TRBD1. The V gene end was trimmed by 3 bases and the J gene end by 0 bases; junction bases not matched to a gene: 18. The CDR3 has 20 amino acids. CDR1 GTSNPN and CDR2 SVGIG come from the germline V gene (reference sequence). In nucleotides, the CDR3 is TGTGCCTGGAGACCAACCGGGACAGGGATCAGGCATCTCTCTGGAAACACCATATATTTT. Its protein is CAWRPTGTGIRHLSGNTIYF.

The chain is built from TRBV7-2 and TRBJ2-7; D may be TRBD2 (6 bases). The V gene lost 1 base and the J gene lost 0 bases, with 13 bases spanning the gap. CDR3 length: 16 residues. In germline, CDR1 is SGHTA, CDR2 FQGNSA. The CDR3 loop is CASSLVGGTSSYEQYF. DNA for the CDR3: TGTGCCAGCAGCTTAGTAGGCGGGACCTCCTCCTACGAGCAGTACTTC.

This chain connects TRBV2 to TRBJ2-2; D is unclear. The germline V and J ends were trimmed by 1 base and 6 bases, with 12 bases remaining between them. This CDR3 spans 15 amino acids. Germline CDR1 reads SNHLY; CDR2 reads FYNNEI. The CDR3 here is CASSEGGVRAGELFF. The CDR3 DNA follows: TGTGCCAGCAGTGAAGGCGGAGTACGAGCCGGGGAGCTGTTTTTT.

The chain uses TRBV2 and TRBJ2-7; TRBD1 aligns across 10 bases. V shed 6 bases and J 7 bases; nucleotides not matched to a gene: 6. Germline V gene lookup returns CDR1 SNHLY and CDR2 FYNNEI. The CDR3 totals 13 residues. The CDR3: CASRADRGGEQYF. CDR3 coding DNA: TGTGCCAGCAGGGCGGACAGGGGGGGGGAGCAGTACTTC.